These 20 T cell receptor beta chains were sequenced from one sample in a study of shared clonotypes between healthy human individuals. Repertoires were generated with immunoSEQ multiplex PCR, while TCRdb's copy carries only in-frame clones and drops some. The sample shows fewer than 1.8 million clones, approximately 98.5% of them seen only once. Sequencing was carried out using naive CD4+ T cells sorted from blood. Described subset: CD45RA+ positively selected. Source of these receptors: a man aged 25 to 40 in good health.

This chain uses TRBV19 with TRBJ2-7; unclear D gene. Germline loops: CDR1 LNHDA, CDR2 SQIVND (reference sequence). The CDR3 sequence is 12 residues long. V dropped 7 bases and J dropped 3 bases, with 10 bases sitting between them. CDR3 amino acids: CASNGRDYEQYF. CDR3 DNA: TGTGCCAGTAATGGCAGAGACTACGAGCAGTACTTC.

The V call is TRBV28, the J call TRBJ2-7; no clear D. This CDR3 region has 15 residues. The germline V and J ends were trimmed by 1 base and 1 base, with 11 bases remaining between them. Germline V gene sequence: CDR1 MDHEN, CDR2 SYDVKM. The CDR3: CASSLYVGNSYEQYF. CDR3 nucleotides: TGTGCCAGCAGTTTATATGTAGGGAATTCCTACGAGCAGTACTTC.

The chain couples TRBV11-3 to TRBJ2-5; the D call may be TRBD1 or TRBD2 (6 bases each). The CDR3 is made up of 14 amino acids. CDR1 is SGHNT, CDR2 YENEEA, per germline. Trimming stripped 5 bases from V and 5 bases from J, with 15 bases between. The CDR3 nucleotides read TGTGCCAGCAGCCAGAGCGGGCAGGGGGAGACCCAGTACTTC. It specifies CASSQSGQGETQYF. Looking up the rest from reference TRBV11-3 and TRBJ2-5 gives the full variable domain: EAGVVQSPRYKIIEKKQPVAFWCNPISGHNTLYWYLQNLGQGPELLIRYENEEAVDDSQLPKDRFSAERLKGVDSTLKIQPAELGDSAVYLCASSQSGQGETQYFGPGTRLLVL.

Written as DNA, the CDR3 is TGTGCCAGCAGCCTCAGGGGACAGACCTACGAGCAGTACTTC. It translates to CASSLRGQTYEQYF. The gene calls are TRBV7-2 and TRBJ2-7; 7 bases agree with TRBD1. V shed 5 bases and J 2 bases; nucleotides not matched to a gene: 6. Germline V lookup: CDR1 SGHTA, CDR2 FQGNSA. This CDR3 has 14 residues. Full variable domain (rest looked up from reference TRBV7-2 and TRBJ2-7): GAGVSQSPSNKVTEKGKDVELRCDPISGHTALYWYRQSLGQGLEFLIYFQGNSAPDKSGLPSDRFSAERTGGSVSTLTIQRTQQEDSAVYLCASSLRGQTYEQYFGPGTRLTVT.

The chain recombines TRBV2 with TRBJ1-5, with D tentatively TRBD1 (5 bases). CDR3 length: 15 amino acids. Germline V lookup: CDR1 SNHLY, CDR2 FYNNEI. Trimming took off 6 bases at V and 9 bases at J, with 21 bases between the two ends. The CDR3 DNA follows: TGTGCCAGCAGCCAAGGGACCGGTCGATTGAGGCCCCAGCATTTT. It specifies CASSQGTGRLRPQHF.

The chain employs TRBV7-2 and TRBJ2-7; 15 bases map to TRBD2. The junction had 4 bases not matched to a gene; V was cut back by 5 bases and J by 5 bases. Germline CDR1 is SGHTA and CDR2 is FQGNSA. The CDR3 spans 15 residues. The CDR3 DNA is TGTGCCAGCAGCGGCGGACTAGCGGGAGGGCACGAGCAGTACTTC. Its translation is CASSGGLAGGHEQYF.

The chain carries TRBV9 and TRBJ1-4, with D maybe TRBD1 (6 bases). Germline-derived CDR1 and CDR2 are SGDLS and YYNGEE. V lost 0 bases to trimming and J lost 7 bases, with 19 bases between them. The CDR3 contains 17 residues. The CDR3 here is CASSVAGGAGLFEKLFF. In DNA, the CDR3 is TGTGCCAGCAGCGTAGCTGGGGGCGCAGGCCTATTTGAAAAACTGTTTTTT.

Points on this clone: The sample contains more than one DNA sequence encoding this CDR3. The chain combines TRBV5-6 with TRBJ2-6; 9 bases match TRBD1. Germline values: CDR1 SGHDT, CDR2 YYEEEE. The CDR3 contains 17 residues. Trimming removed 2 bases from V and 0 bases from J; junction bases left unmatched: 3. CDR3 bases: TGTGCCAGCAGCTTCCGGGACAGGGCCTCTGGGGCCAACGTCCTGACTTTC. It is translated as CASSFRDRASGANVLTF.

The chain is built from TRBV7-2 and TRBJ2-7; no firm D call. The ends were cut back, 2 bases at V and 0 bases at J, with 17 bases in the middle. Germline CDR1 SGHTA, CDR2 FQGNSA. The length of the CDR3 is 17 residues. This CDR3 reads CASSLTDTGRYSYEQYF. The CDR3 nucleotides read TGTGCCAGCAGCTTAACCGATACTGGACGGTACTCCTACGAGCAGTACTTC.

This rearrangement joins TRBV7-2 to TRBJ2-5; TRBD2 matches at 11 bases. Germline values: CDR1 SGHTA, CDR2 FQGNSA. With 0 bases clipped from V and 3 bases from J, the junction kept 3 bases outside the gene matches. The CDR3 runs to 16 residues. CDR3 sequence reads: CASSLATSGVKETQYF. The CDR3 region has the DNA TGTGCCAGCAGCTTAGCGACTAGCGGGGTAAAAGAGACCCAGTACTTC.

J is TRBJ2-6 and V is TRBV5-1; the D is unclear. CDR1 is SGHRS and CDR2 is YFSETQ in the germline V gene. The CDR3 extends over 15 amino acids. V lost 0 bases, J lost 4 bases, and 8 bases lay in between. Here the CDR3 reads CASSLDIPGANVLTF. The CDR3 nucleotides read TGCGCCAGCAGCTTGGACATTCCAGGGGCCAACGTCCTGACTTTC. The variable domain in full, with the rest retrieved from reference TRBV5-1 and TRBJ2-6, is KAGVTQTPRYLIKTRGQQVTLSCSPISGHRSVSWYQQTPGQGLQFLFEYFSETQRNKGNFPGRFSGRQFSNSRSEMNVSTLELGDSALYLCASSLDIPGANVLTFGAGSRLTVL.

The CDR3 DNA is TGTGCCAGTAGTATTTTATCGCTAGCGGTAAACACCGGGGAGCTGTTTTTT. Protein product: CASSILSLAVNTGELFF. The chain carries TRBV19 and TRBJ2-2, with 7 bases lining up with TRBD2. There are 17 residues in the CDR3. The V gene's germline CDR1 is LNHDA and CDR2 SQIVND (reference sequence). V lost 3 bases and J lost 2; bases outside the gene matches: 9.

This chain connects TRBV7-8 to TRBJ1-5, with 9 positions matching TRBD1. The CDR3 has 16 residues. Trimming took 5 bases from V and 3 from J; bases not matched to a gene: 8. CDR1 SGHVS and CDR2 FQNEAQ come from the germline V gene. The chain's CDR3 is CASSPVGTGFNQPQHF. The CDR3, as DNA: TGTGCCAGCAGCCCGGTTGGGACAGGGTTCAATCAGCCCCAGCATTTT.

The chain is built from TRBV7-9 and TRBJ2-1, with 11 bases fitting TRBD2. V was clipped by 5 bases and J by 5 bases; unmatched bases: 8. Germline assignment: CDR1 SEHNR and CDR2 FQNEAQ (reference sequence). The CDR3 runs 16 residues. Here the CDR3 DNA reads TGTGCCAGCAGCCCGGGGTGGGGACTAGCGGACAATGAGCAGTTCTTC. Translated, it gives CASSPGWGLADNEQFF.

The V and J genes are TRBV7-6 and TRBJ2-2, with a tentative D call TRBD2 (6 bases). Per the germline V gene, CDR1 is SGHVS and CDR2 is FNYEAQ. The CDR3 contains 16 residues. V lost 6 bases and J lost 2, with 16 bases in between. The CDR3 DNA sequence: TGTGCCAGCAGTCCTGTGTGGACTATCAACACCGGGGAGCTGTTTTTT. This codes for CASSPVWTINTGELFF.

The V gene is TRBV11-2, the J gene TRBJ2-7, with 7 bases identical to TRBD2. J lost 0 bases, V lost 4 bases, and 9 bases had no gene match. This CDR3 spans 16 amino acids. Germline V lookup: CDR1 SGHAT, CDR2 FQNNGV. CDR3 DNA sequence: TGTGCCAGCAGCTCAGCTAGCGGAATAGCCTCCTACGAGCAGTACTTC. Translated: CASSSASGIASYEQYF.

The chain recombines TRBV6-1 with TRBJ1-5; no definite D call. This CDR3 region has 11 residues. CDR1 is MNHNS and CDR2 is SASEGT in the germline V gene. V was trimmed by 4 bases and J by 6 bases, leaving 4 bases between them. The CDR3 region is CASSGAQPQHF. The CDR3 nucleotides read TGTGCCAGCAGTGGGGCTCAGCCCCAGCATTTT.

This clone came up once. The chain joins TRBV11-2 to TRBJ2-7; D may be TRBD1 or TRBD2 (6 bases each). The CDR3 spans 15 residues. Germline CDR1 SGHAT, CDR2 FQNNGV. Trimming shortened V by 4 bases and J by 7 bases, and 20 bases separated the two germline ends. The CDR3 DNA is TGTGCCAGCAGCTCTAGGAGGGGGAGCGGGTTGGAGCAGTACTTC. It translates to CASSSRRGSGLEQYF.

V gene TRBV14 combines with J gene TRBJ2-1; the match to TRBD2 covers 14 bases. Germline V gene sequence: CDR1 SGHDN, CDR2 FVKESK. CDR3 length equals 19 residues. With 1 base clipped from V and 8 bases from J, the junction kept 13 bases outside the gene matches. The CDR3 DNA is TGTGCCAGCAGCCAAGGACTAGCGGGAGGGATCCTACGGCTCCATGAGCAGTTCTTC. Amino acids: CASSQGLAGGILRLHEQFF.

The V gene is TRBV27, the J gene TRBJ2-7; no firm D call. The V end lost 3 bases, the J end lost 9 bases, and 24 bases lay between the germline ends. Germline CDR1 reads MNHEY; CDR2 reads SMNVEV (reference sequence). The CDR3 contains 16 residues. The CDR3 nucleotides are TGTGCCAGCAGTTTTCTGCCAAACTATAACGGTAATTGGCAGTACTTC. Translated: CASSFLPNYNGNWQYF.